This TCR beta chain is drawn from a study of identifying expanded T cells in peripheral blood. Whole-study results and caveats: Differentially abundant clones: roughly 1.2 between replicates, 16.4 at roughly 2 weeks, approximately 18 at four. Two-week clone count variance significantly increased as total template count grew.

For this clone: The antigen remains unidentified.

CDR3 length equals 15 residues. V lost 8 bases, J lost 0 bases, and 15 bases lay in between. CDR1 and CDR2 from the germline V gene are LGHNA and YSLEER. Profiled with immunoSEQ multiplex PCR; TCRdb holds only in-frame clones, not every one. The repertoire consists of roughly 100,000 clones, with about 89% occurring once and the leading ten covering roughly 15%. The sequenced sample consisted of blood. The chain links TRBV4-3 to TRBJ2-3; D not certain. The TCR sequence derives from a person aged 18-70 years in good health. This CDR3 is CASQHAHTSTDTQYF. The CDR3, as DNA: TGCGCCAGCCAACACGCACATACTAGCACAGATACGCAGTATTTT.